The 20 T cell receptor beta chains below were found in one sample sequenced in a study of CD8 T cells in ankylosing spondylitis. TCRdb re-called the 5' RACE reads through MiXCR, storing one row per CDR3 protein. The sample shows some 350,000 distinct CDR3 sequences, approximately 15% of them seen only once. The material sequenced was blood, either unsorted or a sorted T cell fraction (not recorded which). The receptor source for this set is a male donor with ankylosing spondylitis or in good health (not recorded which).

Many counts were recorded for this clonotype. The CDR3 spells CASSLGRDYGYTF. For the CDR3, the DNA is TGTGCCAGCAGCCTTGGACGGGACTATGGCTACACCTTC. The V and J genes are TRBV6-4 and TRBJ1-2; D gene unclear. Germline V gene data show CDR1 as MRHNA and CDR2 as SNTAGT. The length of the CDR3 is 13 residues. Trimming cost V 6 bases and J 3 bases, with 11 bases left between them.

This clonotype has a handful of counts. CDR3 DNA sequence: TGCGCCAGCAGCTTGGATAAGATCCGACCTGAGCAGTTCTTC. Protein sequence: CASSLDKIRPEQFF. This rearrangement joins TRBV5-1 to TRBJ2-1; D call uncertain. V shed 0 bases and J shed 9 bases, with 13 bases lying between them. The CDR3 spans 14 residues. Germline V gives CDR1 SGHRS, CDR2 YFSETQ.

The CDR3 region has the DNA TGTGCCAGCAGTTTCGGGGAATTGACAGGGATGGGCTACACCTTC. It is translated as CASSFGELTGMGYTF. The chain has TRBV12-3 or TRBV12-4 and TRBJ1-2, with 7 nucleotides matching TRBD1. This CDR3 region has 15 residues. V trimming: 3 bases; J trimming: 8 bases; junction bases outside the gene matches: 12.

This clonotype appeared a few times. This chain connects TRBV3-1 to TRBJ1-2, with D possibly matching TRBD1 (6 bases). CDR1 LGHDT and CDR2 YNNKEL come from the germline V gene (reference sequence). The CDR3 sequence is 13 residues long. Trimming removed 3 bases from V and 6 bases from J, with 11 bases in between. The CDR3: CASSQLQGHGYTF. CDR3 bases: TGTGCCAGCAGCCAGTTACAGGGACATGGCTACACCTTC.

There are a few counts of this clonotype. The CDR3 here is CASSQSKTYGYTF. The CDR3 coding sequence is TGTGCCAGCAGCCAATCAAAAACCTATGGCTACACCTTC. The chain recombines TRBV3-1 with TRBJ1-2; D gene ambiguous. This CDR3 has 13 residues. V lost 2 bases, J lost 4 bases, and 8 bases lay in between. The germline CDR1 and CDR2 sequences are LGHDT and YNNKEL (reference sequence).

This chain connects TRBV6-5 to TRBJ1-1; D is possibly TRBD1 (6 bases). The V gene lost 6 bases and the J gene lost 4 bases, with 21 bases spanning the gap. The CDR3 is 16 residues long. Germline V gene data show CDR1 as MNHEY and CDR2 as SVGAGI. In nucleotides, the CDR3 is TGTGCCAGCAGGTACCTCGGCCAGGGGTGGGGCACTGAAGCTTTCTTT. This sequence encodes CASRYLGQGWGTEAFF.

The chain links TRBV6-2 or TRBV6-3 to TRBJ1-1; D remains ambiguous. Looked up from germline, CDR1 is MNHEY and CDR2 is SVGEGT. Trimming took 5 bases from V and 3 from J, leaving 13 bases between them. This CDR3 spans 14 amino acids. In DNA, the CDR3 is TGTGCCAGCAGTCCTCTCGCGCGTGACACTGAAGCTTTCTTT. Translation gives CASSPLARDTEAFF.

V and J are TRBV29-1 and TRBJ2-1; TRBD1 is a possible D gene (6 bases). The V end lost 5 bases, the J end lost 4 bases, and 15 bases lay between the germline ends. The CDR3 length is 14 residues. Looked up from germline, CDR1 is SQVTM and CDR2 is ANQGSEA. The DNA of the CDR3 is TGCAGCGTTTTGTTGAGGGACAAGTACAATGAGCAGTTCTTC. Translating gives CSVLLRDKYNEQFF.

Only a few counts were recorded for this clonotype. The rearrangement uses TRBV13 and TRBJ2-7; 11 nucleotides line up with TRBD1. The germline gives CDR1 PRHDT, CDR2 FYEKMQ (reference sequence). Trimming cost V 1 base and J 5 bases; bases outside gene matches: 4. This CDR3 has 15 residues. In nucleotides, the CDR3 is TGTGCCAGCAGCTTAGTCGGACAGGGGGCCAACGAGCAGTACTTC. This codes for CASSLVGQGANEQYF.

The gene calls are TRBV6-2 or TRBV6-3 and TRBJ2-2, with D possibly being TRBD1 (6 bases). CDR3 length: 15 amino acids. Trimming left V 6 bases short and J 4 bases short, with 15 bases between. Germline CDR1 is MNHEY and CDR2 is SVGEGT. The CDR3 protein is CASSRHRELTGELFF. The CDR3 coding sequence is TGTGCCAGCAGCCGCCACAGGGAGCTCACCGGGGAGCTGTTTTTT.

Notes on this clonotype: It may be a read error: a sequence one base away is much more abundant. This chain links TRBV12-3 or TRBV12-4 with TRBJ1-6; D is uncertain. This CDR3 is 14 amino acids long. The CDR3 nucleotides read TGTGCCAGCAGTTTAGCCGGATATAATCCACCCCTCCACTTT. It codes for CASSLAGYNPPLHF.

This clonotype was observed a handful of times. CDR3 amino acids: CSATTDAGYEQYF. DNA for the CDR3: TGCAGCGCTACTACGGATGCCGGCTACGAGCAGTACTTC. The chain is built from TRBV29-1 and TRBJ2-7; D is unclear. This CDR3 has 13 residues. Per germline, CDR1 SQVTM and CDR2 ANQGSEA. V was shortened by 7 bases and J by 3 bases, with 16 bases between the two germline ends.

This clonotype was observed a handful of times. The rearrangement uses TRBV29-1 and TRBJ1-2; D remains ambiguous. V was trimmed by 4 bases and J by 3 bases, leaving 24 bases between them. Germline lookup yields CDR1 SQVTM and CDR2 ANQGSEA. The CDR3 contains 17 residues. CDR3 coding DNA: TGCAGCGTTGGCCCCCCACACACAATACAAGCGGACTATGGCTACACCTTC. Translated, it gives CSVGPPHTIQADYGYTF.

The chain recombines TRBV11-2 with TRBJ1-2; D may be TRBD1 (6 bases). The CDR3 extends over 14 amino acids. Trimming left V 0 bases short and J 6 bases short, with 11 bases between. Germline V CDR1 and CDR2: SGHAT, FQNNGV. CDR3 sequence reads: CASSLDRTANGYTF. The CDR3 nucleotides read TGTGCCAGCAGCTTAGATCGGACAGCTAATGGCTACACCTTC. Together with reference TRBV11-2 and TRBJ1-2, the CDR3 gives the full variable domain: EAGVAQSPRYKIIEKRQSVAFWCNPISGHATLYWYQQILGQGPKLLIQFQNNGVVDDSQLPKDRFSAERLKGVDSTLKIQPAKLEDSAVYLCASSLDRTANGYTFGSGTRLTVV.

The chain is built from TRBV5-8 and TRBJ2-1; 13 bases line up with TRBD2. From germline, CDR1 is SGHTS and CDR2 YDEGEE. The CDR3 has 16 residues. The V segment lost 4 bases and the J segment 6 bases; nucleotides outside the gene matches: 7. This chain's CDR3 is CASSPYTSGRANEQFF. DNA for the CDR3: TGTGCCAGCAGCCCATACACTAGCGGGAGGGCCAATGAGCAGTTCTTC.

This clonotype has more than one count but fewer than ten. The rearrangement links TRBV25-1 to TRBJ2-7; no clear D gene. The V gene's germline CDR1 is MGHDK and CDR2 SYGVNS. The V end lost 3 bases, the J end lost 5 bases, and 11 bases lay between the germline ends. This CDR3 region has 13 residues. The CDR3: CASSEPTRNEQYF. The CDR3 DNA reads TGTGCCAGCAGTGAGCCCACCCGGAACGAGCAGTACTTC.

The chain is built from TRBV11-3 and TRBJ2-5; 9 positions match TRBD1. Trimming removed 5 bases from V and 4 bases from J; junction bases left unmatched: 11. The CDR3 runs to 16 residues. Germline CDR1 and CDR2: SGHNT and YENEEA. The CDR3 here is CASSTGTGWKRETQYF. The CDR3, as DNA: TGTGCCAGCAGCACCGGGACAGGGTGGAAGAGAGAGACCCAGTACTTC.

The V call is TRBV7-8, the J call TRBJ1-5; 8 bases are a match to TRBD1. The CDR3 covers 14 residues. The ends lost 4 bases at V and 6 bases at J; junction bases unmatched: 5. Germline V gene sequence: CDR1 SGHVS, CDR2 FQNEAQ. CDR3 nucleotide sequence: TGTGCCAGCAGCTCTACAGGGGGTTTTCAGCCCCAGCATTTT. Translation: CASSSTGGFQPQHF. The entire variable domain, with the rest obtained from reference TRBV7-8 and TRBJ1-5, is as follows: GAGVSQSPRYKVAKRGQDVALRCDPISGHVSLFWYQQALGQGPEFLTYFQNEAQLDKSGLPSDRFFAERPEGSVSTLKIQRTQQEDSAVYLCASSSTGGFQPQHFGDGTRLSIL.

The chain links TRBV7-9 to TRBJ2-7, with D hard to call. Germline assignment: CDR1 SEHNR and CDR2 FQNEAQ (reference sequence). This CDR3 spans 12 amino acids. V shed 10 bases and J shed 0 bases, with 10 bases lying between them. The CDR3 protein is CATPPSSYEQYF. The DNA for the CDR3 is TGTGCCACCCCCCCCAGCTCCTACGAGCAGTACTTC. Looking up the rest from reference TRBV7-9 and TRBJ2-7 gives the full variable domain: DTGVSQNPRHKITKRGQNVTFRCDPISEHNRLYWYRQTLGQGPEFLTYFQNEAQLEKSRLLSDRFSAERPKGSFSTLEIQRTEQGDSAMYLCATPPSSYEQYFGPGTRLTVT.

This chain links TRBV28 with TRBJ2-1; D unresolved. Germline CDR1 MDHEN, CDR2 SYDVKM. Trimming removed 5 bases from V and 13 bases from J, with 6 bases in between. The CDR3 loop spans 9 amino acids. CDR3 sequence: CASSPPQFF. CDR3 DNA sequence: TGTGCCAGCAGTCCCCCCCAGTTCTTC.